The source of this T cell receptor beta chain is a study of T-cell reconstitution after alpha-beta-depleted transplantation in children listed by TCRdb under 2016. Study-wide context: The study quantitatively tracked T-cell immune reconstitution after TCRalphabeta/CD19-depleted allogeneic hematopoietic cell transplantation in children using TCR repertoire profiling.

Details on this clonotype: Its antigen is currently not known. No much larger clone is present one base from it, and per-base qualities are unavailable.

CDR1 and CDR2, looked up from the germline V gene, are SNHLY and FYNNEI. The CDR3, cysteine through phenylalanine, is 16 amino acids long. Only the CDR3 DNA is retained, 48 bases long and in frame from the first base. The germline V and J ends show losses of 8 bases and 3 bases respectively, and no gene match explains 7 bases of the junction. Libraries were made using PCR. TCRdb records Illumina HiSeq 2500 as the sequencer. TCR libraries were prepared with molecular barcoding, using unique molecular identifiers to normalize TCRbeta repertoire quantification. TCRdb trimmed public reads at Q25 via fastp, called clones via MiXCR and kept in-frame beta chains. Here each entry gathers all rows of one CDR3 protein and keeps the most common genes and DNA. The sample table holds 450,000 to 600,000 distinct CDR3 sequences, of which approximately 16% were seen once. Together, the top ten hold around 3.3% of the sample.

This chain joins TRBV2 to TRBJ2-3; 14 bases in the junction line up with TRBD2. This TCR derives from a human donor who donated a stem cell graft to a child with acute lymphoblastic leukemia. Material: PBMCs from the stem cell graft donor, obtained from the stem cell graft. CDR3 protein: CASEGLAGAETDTQYF. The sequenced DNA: TGTGCCAGCGAGGGACTAGCGGGAGCGGAGACAGATACGCAGTATTTT.